Many counts were recorded for the clone carrying this T cell receptor (beta chain). What it binds is not known. Through a sample-barcoded 5' primer and a J-beta primer mix, a second PCR was run for about 6 to 11 cycles. Each CDR3 protein is one row after TCRdb ran MiXCR on the 5' RACE reads. The sample has hundreds of thousands of distinct CDR3 sequences; about 51% are singletons. The sample originates from a study of blood T cells in healthy people across ages. The study, taken as a whole, reports: Estimates based on one million T cells were treated as lower bounds.

The sample providers were healthy Caucasian people from Russia, aged about 6 to 95. This CDR3 contains 14 residues. Germline CDR1 and CDR2: MNHEY and SVGEGT. V lost 2 bases and J 2 bases, leaving 9 bases between the germline ends. The clonotype was recovered from an elderly woman in good health. The rearrangement joins TRBV6-2 or TRBV6-3 to TRBJ2-5; D gene ambiguous. The sequencing sample was made of blood. CDR3 sequence: CASSYGMLQETQYF. The CDR3, as DNA: TGTGCCAGCAGTTACGGCATGCTACAAGAGACCCAGTACTTC.